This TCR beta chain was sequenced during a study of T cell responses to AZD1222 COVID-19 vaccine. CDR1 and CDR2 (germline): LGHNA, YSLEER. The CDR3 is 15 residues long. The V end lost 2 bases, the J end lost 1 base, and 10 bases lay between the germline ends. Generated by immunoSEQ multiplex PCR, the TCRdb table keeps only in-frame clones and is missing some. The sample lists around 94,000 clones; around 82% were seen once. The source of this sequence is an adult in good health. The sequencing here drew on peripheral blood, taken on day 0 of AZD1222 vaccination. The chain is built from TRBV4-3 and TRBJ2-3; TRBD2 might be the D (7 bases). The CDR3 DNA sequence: TGCGCCAGCAGCCAAAGGGGGGGCGGCACAGATACGCAGTATTTT. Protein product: CASSQRGGGTDTQYF.